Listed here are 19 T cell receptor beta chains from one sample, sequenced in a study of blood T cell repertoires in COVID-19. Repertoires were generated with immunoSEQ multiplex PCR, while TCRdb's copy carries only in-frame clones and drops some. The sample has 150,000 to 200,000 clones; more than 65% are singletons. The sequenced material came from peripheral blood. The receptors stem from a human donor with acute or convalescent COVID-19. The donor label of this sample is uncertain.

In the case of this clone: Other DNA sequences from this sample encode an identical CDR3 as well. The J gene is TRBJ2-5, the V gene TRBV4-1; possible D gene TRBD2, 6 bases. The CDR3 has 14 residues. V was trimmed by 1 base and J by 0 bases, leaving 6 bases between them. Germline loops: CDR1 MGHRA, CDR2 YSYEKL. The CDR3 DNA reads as TGCGCCAGCAGCCAAGGGGACTACCAAGAGACCCAGTACTTC. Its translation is CASSQGDYQETQYF.

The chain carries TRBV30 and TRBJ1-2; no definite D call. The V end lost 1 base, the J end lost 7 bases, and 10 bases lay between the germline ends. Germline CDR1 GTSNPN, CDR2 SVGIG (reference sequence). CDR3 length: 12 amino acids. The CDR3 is CAWSALRGGYTF. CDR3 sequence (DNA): TGTGCCTGGAGTGCCCTTCGGGGTGGCTACACCTTC. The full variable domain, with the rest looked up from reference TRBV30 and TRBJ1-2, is SQTIHQWPATLVQPVGSPLSLECTVEGTSNPNLYWYRQAAGRGLQLLFYSVGIGQISSEVPQNLSASRPQDRQFILSSKKLLLSDSGFYLCAWSALRGGYTFGSGTRLTVV.

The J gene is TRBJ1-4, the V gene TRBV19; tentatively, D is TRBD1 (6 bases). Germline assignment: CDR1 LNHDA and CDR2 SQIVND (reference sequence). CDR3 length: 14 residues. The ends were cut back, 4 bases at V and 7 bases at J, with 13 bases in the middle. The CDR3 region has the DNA TGTGCCAGTAGTACCCGTCTAGGGGGTGAAAAACTGTTTTTT. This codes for CASSTRLGGEKLFF.

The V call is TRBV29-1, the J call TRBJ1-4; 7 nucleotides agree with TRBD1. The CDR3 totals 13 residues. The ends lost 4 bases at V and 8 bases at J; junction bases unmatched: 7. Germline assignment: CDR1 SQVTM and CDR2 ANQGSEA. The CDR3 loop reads CSVAWQGGEKLFF. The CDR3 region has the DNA TGCAGCGTTGCGTGGCAGGGGGGCGAAAAACTGTTTTTT.

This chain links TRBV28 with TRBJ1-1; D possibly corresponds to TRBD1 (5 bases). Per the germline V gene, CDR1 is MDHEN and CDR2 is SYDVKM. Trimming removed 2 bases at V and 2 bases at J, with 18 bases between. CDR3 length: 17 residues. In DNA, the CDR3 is TGTGCCAGCAGTTTAGGGGGGAGTGGGGTTATCAACACTGAAGCTTTCTTT. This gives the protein CASSLGGSGVINTEAFF.

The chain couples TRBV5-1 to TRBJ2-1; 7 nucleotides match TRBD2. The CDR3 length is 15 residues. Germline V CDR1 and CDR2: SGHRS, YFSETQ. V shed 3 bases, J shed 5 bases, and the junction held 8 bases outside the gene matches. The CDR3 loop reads CASSSQAGSDNEQFF. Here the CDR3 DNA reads TGCGCCAGCAGCTCACAAGCGGGAAGCGACAATGAGCAGTTCTTC.

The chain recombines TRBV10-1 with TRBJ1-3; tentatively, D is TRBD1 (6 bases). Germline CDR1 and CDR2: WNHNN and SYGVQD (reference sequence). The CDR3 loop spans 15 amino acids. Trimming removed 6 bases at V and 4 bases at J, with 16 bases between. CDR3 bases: TGCGCCAGCAGGACGACCGGGACATACGGAAACACCATATATTTT. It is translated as CASRTTGTYGNTIYF.

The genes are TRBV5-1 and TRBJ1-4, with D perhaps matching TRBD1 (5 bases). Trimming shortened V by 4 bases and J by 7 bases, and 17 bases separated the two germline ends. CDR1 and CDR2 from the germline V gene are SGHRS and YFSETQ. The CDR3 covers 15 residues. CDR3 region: CASSAGTGGGEKLFF. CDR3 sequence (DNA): TGCGCCAGCAGCGCCGGGACGGGAGGAGGTGAAAAACTGTTTTTT.

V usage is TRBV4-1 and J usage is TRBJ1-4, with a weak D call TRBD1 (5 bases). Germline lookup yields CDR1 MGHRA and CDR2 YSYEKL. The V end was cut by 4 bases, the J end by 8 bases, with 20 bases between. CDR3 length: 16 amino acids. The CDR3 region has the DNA TGCGCCAGCAGCCGAACCGGGACTCCTGGGCGGGAAAAACTGTTTTTT. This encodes CASSRTGTPGREKLFF.

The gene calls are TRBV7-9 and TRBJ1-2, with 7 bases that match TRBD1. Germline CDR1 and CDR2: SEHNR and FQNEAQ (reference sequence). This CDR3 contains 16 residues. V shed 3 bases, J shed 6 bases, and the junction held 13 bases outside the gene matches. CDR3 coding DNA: TGTGCCAGCAGCTTCCCGGCTCGACAGGGTAATCATGGCTACACCTTC. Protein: CASSFPARQGNHGYTF.

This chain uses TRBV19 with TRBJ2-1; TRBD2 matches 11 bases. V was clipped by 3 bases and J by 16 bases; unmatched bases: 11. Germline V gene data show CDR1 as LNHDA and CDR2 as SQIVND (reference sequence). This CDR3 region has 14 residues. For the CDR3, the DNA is TGTGCCAGTAGTATGGCTAGCGGGGGGCGATGGATATTCTTC. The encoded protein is CASSMASGGRWIFF.

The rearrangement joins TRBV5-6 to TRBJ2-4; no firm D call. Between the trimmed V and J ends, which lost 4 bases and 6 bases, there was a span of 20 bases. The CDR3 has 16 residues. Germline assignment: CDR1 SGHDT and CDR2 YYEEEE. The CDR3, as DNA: TGTGCCAGCAGCCCCCTCGCACCAGAAGGCGGAAACATTCAGTACTTC. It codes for CASSPLAPEGGNIQYF.

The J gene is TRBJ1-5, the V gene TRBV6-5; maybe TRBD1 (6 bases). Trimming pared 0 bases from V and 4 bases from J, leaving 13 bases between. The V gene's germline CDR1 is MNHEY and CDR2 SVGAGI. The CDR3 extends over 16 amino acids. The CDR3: CASSYSGGAGNQPQHF. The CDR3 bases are TGTGCCAGCAGTTACTCTGGGGGCGCCGGGAATCAGCCCCAGCATTTT.

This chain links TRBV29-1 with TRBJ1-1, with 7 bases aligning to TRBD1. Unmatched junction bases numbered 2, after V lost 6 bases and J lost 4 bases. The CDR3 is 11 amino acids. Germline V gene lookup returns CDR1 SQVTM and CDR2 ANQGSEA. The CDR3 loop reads CSVYRGTEAFF. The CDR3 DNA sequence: TGCAGCGTCTACAGGGGCACTGAAGCTTTCTTT.

The CDR3 here is CASTPGAGGTEAFF. CDR3 in DNA: TGTGCCAGTACCCCGGGGGCAGGGGGGACTGAAGCTTTCTTT. The chain has TRBV19 and TRBJ1-1, with 7 bases fitting TRBD1. The CDR3 runs 14 residues. V gave up 7 bases and J gave up 5 bases; unmatched junction bases: 10. Germline lookup yields CDR1 LNHDA and CDR2 SQIVND (reference sequence).

CDR3 coding DNA: TGTGCCAGCAGCGTAGAAGGCATAGCGGGGAACACCGGGGAGCTGTTTTTT. The encoded protein is CASSVEGIAGNTGELFF. This chain uses TRBV9 with TRBJ2-2, with TRBD2 matching over 7 bases. J was trimmed by 1 base and V by 0 bases; bases with no gene match: 6. The germline CDR1 and CDR2 sequences are SGDLS and YYNGEE. The CDR3 contains 17 residues.

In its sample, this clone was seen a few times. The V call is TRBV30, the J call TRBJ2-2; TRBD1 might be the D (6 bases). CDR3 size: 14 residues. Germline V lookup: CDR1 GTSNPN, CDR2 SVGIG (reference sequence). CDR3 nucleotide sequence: TGTGCTTCGTTCCGACAGGCTAACACCGGGGAGCTGTTTTTT. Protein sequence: CASFRQANTGELFF.

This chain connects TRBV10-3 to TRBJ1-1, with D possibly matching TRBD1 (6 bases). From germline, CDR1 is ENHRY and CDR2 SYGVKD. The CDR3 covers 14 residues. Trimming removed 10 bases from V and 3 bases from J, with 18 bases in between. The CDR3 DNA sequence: TGTGCCACTTCCACCCAGAAGGGGGACACTGAAGCTTTCTTT. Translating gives CATSTQKGDTEAFF.

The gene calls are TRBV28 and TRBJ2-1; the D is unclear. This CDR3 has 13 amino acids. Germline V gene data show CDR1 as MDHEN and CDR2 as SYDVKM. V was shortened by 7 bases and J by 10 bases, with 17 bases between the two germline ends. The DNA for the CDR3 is TGTGCCAGCACCCTCGGAGCCCCAGCGGAGCAGTTCTTC. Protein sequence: CASTLGAPAEQFF.